Listed here is a single TCR beta chain. The target antigen is unknown. This CDR3 spans 16 amino acids. The germline gives CDR1 MDHEN, CDR2 SYDVKM. V trimming: 6 bases; J trimming: 4 bases; junction bases outside the gene matches: 9. The data originate from a study of response to subunit inactivated influenza vaccine. One entry per CDR3 protein, called by TCRdb with MiXCR from the RT-PCR reads. The sample has around 580,000 distinct CDR3 sequences, 12% to 15% seen once. Overall study findings and caveats: T cells newly recruited by each seasonal influenza vaccination are few, the authors suggested.

This receptor was taken from a middle-aged man who received an inactivated influenza vaccine. The material was PBMCs from blood, obtained approximately 13 days after vaccination. V and J are TRBV28 and TRBJ2-5, with TRBD2 identical over 12 bases. The CDR3 sequence: CASRDLRTSGAETQYF. In DNA, the CDR3 is TGTGCCAGCAGGGACCTTAGGACTAGCGGGGCAGAGACCCAGTACTTC. Variable domain in full (rest from reference TRBV28 and TRBJ2-5): DVKVTQSSRYLVKRTGEKVFLECVQDMDHENMFWYRQDPGLGLRLIYFSYDVKMKEKGDIPEGYSVSREKKERFSLILESASTNQTSMYLCASRDLRTSGAETQYFGPGTRLLVL.